The rows below give T cell receptor beta chains drawn from one sample of a study of T-cell memory formation after mild COVID-19. From the 5' RACE reads, TCRdb called clonotypes with MiXCR, one entry per CDR3 protein. The sample lists around 430,000 distinct CDR3 sequences, about 17% occurring once. The sample was PBMCs or a T cell subset sorted from them (not recorded which). These receptors all stem from a man in his late teens or twenties who had mild COVID-19 (a few samples of this study predate the infection). Cell type and time point are not known. Each CDR3 is given with its conserved first and last residue. A D gene is named only where the DNA matches it firmly. The size entry is marked missing in some rows and otherwise reads once, few, many or a size class.

J: TRBJ2-7; size: few; D: NA; V: TRBV25-1; DNA: TGTGCCACCGCCGGAACCTTCCTTTGGGGGTACGAGCAGTACTTC; CDR3: CATAGTFLWGYEQYF
J: TRBJ1-1; size: NA; D: NA; V: TRBV28; DNA: TGTGCCAGCAGTTTAACGGGGTCTCGCCATGAAGCTTTCTTT; CDR3: CASSLTGSRHEAFF
J: TRBJ2-1; size: NA; D: NA; V: TRBV25-1; DNA: TGTGCCAGCGTGATGAGGGTTAACTACAATGAGCAGTTCTTC; CDR3: CASVMRVNYNEQFF
J: TRBJ2-1; size: many; D: NA; V: TRBV5-4; DNA: TGTGCCAGCAGCGGAGACTATCCGAGTGAGCAGTTCTTC; CDR3: CASSGDYPSEQFF
J: TRBJ1-2; size: NA; D: NA; V: TRBV6-1; DNA: TGTGCCAGCAGGCTCGGGGCGGGGAACTATGGCTACACCTTC; CDR3: CASRLGAGNYGYTF
J: TRBJ2-1; size: NA; D: NA; V: TRBV11-2; DNA: TGTGCCAGCAGCTTAGATCTTAGGGGAACTGAGCAGTTCTTC; CDR3: CASSLDLRGTEQFF
J: TRBJ2-2; size: NA; D: TRBD1; V: TRBV7-2; DNA: TGTGCCAGCAGCTTTTTGAGGGGGCCAAACACCGGGGAGCTGTTTTTT; CDR3: CASSFLRGPNTGELFF
J: TRBJ1-2; size: few; D: NA; V: TRBV7-9; DNA: TGTGCCAGCAGCGCGTACAGGGTTCCCTACACCTTC; CDR3: CASSAYRVPYTF
J: TRBJ2-2; size: NA; D: NA; V: TRBV9; DNA: TGTGCCAGCAGCGAGAGGGGGGGCACCGGGGAGCTGTTTTTT; CDR3: CASSERGGTGELFF
J: TRBJ2-1; size: NA; D: TRBD2; V: TRBV7-2; DNA: TGTGCCAGCAGCTACTTTCGGGGGGGCGGCAATGAGCAGTTCTTC; CDR3: CASSYFRGGGNEQFF
J: TRBJ2-7; size: few; D: TRBD2; V: TRBV19; DNA: TGTGCCAGTAGTCATAGCGGGGGATACGAGCAGTACTTC; CDR3: CASSHSGGYEQYF
J: TRBJ2-1; size: NA; D: TRBD1; V: TRBV7-3; DNA: TGTGCCAGCAGCTCTCAGGGGGTCCCGAACAATGAGCAGTTCTTC; CDR3: CASSSQGVPNNEQFF
J: TRBJ2-1; size: few; D: NA; V: TRBV6-5; DNA: TGTGCCAGCAGTTACGGCACTAGCATGAATGAGCAGTTCTTC; CDR3: CASSYGTSMNEQFF
J: TRBJ1-6; size: many; D: NA; V: TRBV5-1; DNA: TGCGCCAGCAGCTTGGATACAGATTCACCCCTCCACTTT; CDR3: CASSLDTDSPLHF
J: TRBJ1-1; size: NA; D: NA; V: TRBV20-1; DNA: TGCAGTGCTAGACAGGGGATGAACACTGAAGCTTTCTTT; CDR3: CSARQGMNTEAFF
J: TRBJ2-2; size: NA; D: TRBD1; V: TRBV27; DNA: TGTGCCAGCAGTTTCACAGGGGTCACCGGGGAGCTGTTTTTT; CDR3: CASSFTGVTGELFF
J: TRBJ1-2; size: NA; D: NA; V: TRBV7-2; DNA: TGTGCCAGCAGCTTAGTGCCTAACTATGGCTACACCTTC; CDR3: CASSLVPNYGYTF
J: TRBJ2-5; size: once; D: NA; V: TRBV5-1; DNA: TGCGCCAGCAGCGTGGCGGGTCGGGGCCCCGAGACCCAGTACTTC; CDR3: CASSVAGRGPETQYF
J: TRBJ2-3; size: NA; D: TRBD2; V: TRBV6-1; DNA: TGTGACAGCGGGACTCTCCCCCCAGATACGCAGTATTTT; CDR3: CDSGTLPPDTQYF
J: TRBJ2-3; size: few; D: NA; V: TRBV7-3; DNA: TGTGCCAGCAGCCTGCGGACGATCACAGATACGCAGTATTTT; CDR3: CASSLRTITDTQYF
J: TRBJ2-1; size: NA; D: TRBD2; V: TRBV6-6; DNA: TGTGCCACCGCGGGACTAGAGTACAATGAGCAGTTCTTC; CDR3: CATAGLEYNEQFF
J: TRBJ2-6; size: few; D: NA; V: TRBV5-6; DNA: TGTGCCAGCACCGGATCTGGGTCCAACGTCCTGACTTTC; CDR3: CASTGSGSNVLTF
J: TRBJ1-5; size: NA; D: TRBD1; V: TRBV5-1; DNA: TGCGCCAGCAGCTTGACAGGGGGCTTTCAGCCCCAGCATTTT; CDR3: CASSLTGGFQPQHF
J: TRBJ1-6; size: few; D: TRBD1; V: TRBV5-1; DNA: TGCGCCAGCTCCGAGGGACAGGGCTATTCACCCCTCCACTTT; CDR3: CASSEGQGYSPLHF
J: TRBJ2-4; size: NA; D: TRBD2; V: TRBV4-2; DNA: TGTGCCAGCAGCCAAGGACGGCTAGCGGGGGGGGCAGGGAACATTCAGTACTTC; CDR3: CASSQGRLAGGAGNIQYF
J: TRBJ1-2; size: few; D: NA; V: TRBV12-3/TRBV12-4; DNA: TGTGCCAGCAGCGCTGACGGGCTCTATGGCTACACCTTC; CDR3: CASSADGLYGYTF
J: TRBJ1-2; size: NA; D: TRBD1; V: TRBV9; DNA: TGTGCCAGCAGCGTAGGGACAGGGCGGGCTAACTATGGCTACACCTTC; CDR3: CASSVGTGRANYGYTF
J: TRBJ2-4; size: NA; D: TRBD2; V: TRBV7-2; DNA: TGTGCCAGCAGCTTAGGCGGGGGAATAGCCAAAAACATTCAGTACTTC; CDR3: CASSLGGGIAKNIQYF
J: TRBJ2-5; size: NA; D: NA; V: TRBV2; DNA: TGTGCCAGCAGTGGGGGACCAAATCAAGAGACCCAGTACTTC; CDR3: CASSGGPNQETQYF
J: TRBJ2-6; size: NA; D: NA; V: TRBV9; DNA: TGTGCCAGCAGCGTAGCCGGGTCTGGGGCCAACGTCCTGACTTTC; CDR3: CASSVAGSGANVLTF
J: TRBJ1-1; size: NA; D: NA; V: TRBV11-2; DNA: TGTGCCAGCAGCTACTCCTACACTGAAGCTTTCTTT; CDR3: CASSYSYTEAFF
J: TRBJ1-1; size: NA; D: NA; V: TRBV7-9; DNA: TGTGCCAGCAGCCTAGTCAGGGATGAAGCTTTCTTT; CDR3: CASSLVRDEAFF
J: TRBJ2-5; size: NA; D: NA; V: TRBV3-1; DNA: TGTGCCAGCAGCCCTCCTCCGGGGGCCCAAGAGACCCAGTACTTC; CDR3: CASSPPPGAQETQYF
J: TRBJ1-6; size: few; D: NA; V: TRBV9; DNA: TGTGCCAGCAGCGTAGGGGGGACCGGTAATTCACCCCTCCACTTT; CDR3: CASSVGGTGNSPLHF
J: TRBJ1-3; size: few; D: TRBD1; V: TRBV5-1; DNA: TGCGCCAGCAGCTGGGACAGTGGAAACACCATATATTTT; CDR3: CASSWDSGNTIYF
J: TRBJ1-2; size: NA; D: NA; V: TRBV20-1; DNA: TGCAGTGCTTTAGACATCTTTCGGGCGGACTATGGCTACACCTTC; CDR3: CSALDIFRADYGYTF
J: TRBJ1-5; size: NA; D: NA; V: TRBV20-1; DNA: TGCAGTGCTAGAGATAAGGTTCGTGGGGCCAGCCCCAATCAGCCCCAGCATTTT; CDR3: CSARDKVRGASPNQPQHF